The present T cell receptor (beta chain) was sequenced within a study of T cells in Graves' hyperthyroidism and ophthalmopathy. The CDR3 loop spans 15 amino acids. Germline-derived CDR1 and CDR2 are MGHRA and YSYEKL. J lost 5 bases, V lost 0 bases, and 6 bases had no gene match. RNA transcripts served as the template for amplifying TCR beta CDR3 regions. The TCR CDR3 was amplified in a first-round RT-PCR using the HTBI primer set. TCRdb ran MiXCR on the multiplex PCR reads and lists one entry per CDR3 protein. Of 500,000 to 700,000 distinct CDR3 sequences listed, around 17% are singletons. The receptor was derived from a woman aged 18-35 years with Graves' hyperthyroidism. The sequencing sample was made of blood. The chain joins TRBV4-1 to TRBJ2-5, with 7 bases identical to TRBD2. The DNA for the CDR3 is TGCGCCAGCAGCCAAGATTTGCGGGAGAGTGAGACCCAGTACTTC. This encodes CASSQDLRESETQYF.